The rows below give T cell receptor beta chains drawn from one sample of a study of beta chain features in type 1 diabetes. Clones were read by immunoSEQ multiplex PCR, and TCRdb kept only the in-frame ones, dropping some. The table has 860,000 or so clones, about 17% seen once. Specimen: naive CD4+ T cells from blood. Every receptor here comes from a woman between 18 and 29 years old in good health. Both conserved end residues are part of each CDR3. D genes are given only for firm matches. The size of a clone is reported for some rows only, either as once, few or many, or as a class for expanded clones.

NA,NA,TRBV28,TRBJ2-3,CASSLSNRWDTQYF,TGTGCCAGCAGTTTATCCAATCGGTGGGATACGCAGTATTTT
few,NA,TRBV6-5,TRBJ2-3,CASRGTADTQYF,TGTGCCAGCAGGGGGACGGCAGATACGCAGTATTTT
few,NA,TRBV5-6,TRBJ1-2,CASSLVGGDYGYTF,TGTGCCAGCAGCTTGGTCGGAGGGGACTATGGCTACACCTTC
NA,NA,TRBV18,TRBJ2-7,CASSPQGTYEQYF,TGTGCCAGCTCACCACAGGGAACCTACGAGCAGTACTTC
NA,NA,TRBV28,TRBJ2-1,CASTQKGVASSGPYNEQFF,TGTGCCAGCACTCAAAAGGGGGTTGCGTCTAGCGGTCCCTACAATGAGCAGTTCTTC
few,NA,TRBV2,TRBJ1-1,CASGNGFSNTEAFF,TGTGCCAGCGGGAACGGGTTCTCGAACACTGAAGCTTTCTTT
NA,NA,TRBV5-1,TRBJ1-1,CASSLGPGTDTEAFF,TGCGCCAGCAGCTTGGGGCCAGGGACGGACACTGAAGCTTTCTTT
few,NA,TRBV7-9,TRBJ2-2,CASSLETETGELFF,TGTGCCAGCAGCTTAGAGACTGAGACCGGGGAGCTGTTTTTT
few,TRBD1,TRBV7-2,TRBJ2-2,CASRRQGPNTGELFF,TGTGCCAGCAGGCGACAGGGCCCGAACACCGGGGAGCTGTTTTTT
few,TRBD2,TRBV27,TRBJ2-1,CASSPGLAGNEQFF,TGTGCCAGCAGCCCCGGACTAGCGGGTAATGAGCAGTTCTTC
NA,TRBD2,TRBV25-1,TRBJ2-7,CASRAGGLGLVYEQYF,TGTGCCAGCCGGGCCGGGGGGCTGGGACTAGTCTACGAGCAGTACTTC